This is a list of T cell receptor beta chains from one sample in a study of OX40 agonist ivuxolimab in advanced cancers. TCRdb's copy holds only in-frame clones and misses some; the assay was immunoSEQ multiplex PCR. The sample includes approximately 76,000 clones, roughly 85% seen only once; the top ten take around 5.5%. This material consisted of CD4+ or CD8+ T cells sorted from blood, taken in a trial of the OX40 agonist ivuxolimab. The receptors originated from an adult with an advanced solid tumor such as melanoma, head and neck, liver or kidney cancer. Each CDR3 is given with its conserved first and last residue. The order of the fields is J gene, V gene, CDR3 protein.

J: TRBJ2-7
V: TRBV9
CDR3: CASSVGVQGSYEQYF

J: TRBJ1-6
V: TRBV25-1
CDR3: CASSGGGQNNSPLHF

J: TRBJ1-2
V: TRBV5-6
CDR3: CASSLGLTGDYTF

J: TRBJ2-7
V: TRBV19
CDR3: CATSQGNRGEQYF

J: TRBJ2-5
V: TRBV7-9
CDR3: CASSQPTGEETQYF

J: TRBJ1-4
V: TRBV4-1
CDR3: CASSQEPGGHEKLFF

J: TRBJ1-5
V: TRBV6-6
CDR3: CASRLTGSNQPQHF

J: TRBJ2-3
V: TRBV5-1
CDR3: CASSLGQSSTDTQYF

J: TRBJ1-6
V: TRBV7-2
CDR3: CASSSRQGRSPLHF

J: TRBJ2-3
V: TRBV7-9
CDR3: CASSLEAGGTDTQYF

J: TRBJ1-2
V: TRBV7-2
CDR3: CASSAAAGGAMGEGYTF

J: TRBJ1-2
V: TRBV6-6
CDR3: CASSRTDILIKGGYTF

J: TRBJ2-6
V: TRBV4-2
CDR3: CASSQDGSGANVLTF

J: TRBJ2-2
V: TRBV7-3
CDR3: CASSNEAGPTGIHTGELFF

J: TRBJ2-7
V: TRBV5-1
CDR3: CASSLKTSGGSYEQYF

J: TRBJ2-1
V: TRBV6-5
CDR3: CASSYGAAYNEQFF

J: TRBJ2-7
V: TRBV6-6
CDR3: CASRKGLGASYEQYF

J: TRBJ2-1
V: TRBV6-5
CDR3: CASSNLAGVPHEQFF

J: TRBJ2-3
V: TRBV11-2
CDR3: CASSLWGETTDTQYF

J: TRBJ1-1
V: TRBV6-1
CDR3: CASSEYRGMNTEAFF

J: TRBJ2-7
V: TRBV5-1
CDR3: CASSLEVYYEQYF

J: TRBJ1-1
V: TRBV29-1
CDR3: CSGREGLDTEAFF

J: TRBJ1-1
V: TRBV7-8
CDR3: CASRSGANTEAFF

J: TRBJ2-7
V: TRBV4-2
CDR3: CASSQVQGSMYEQYF

J: TRBJ2-6
V: TRBV27
CDR3: CASSLSTWAKISGANVLTF

J: TRBJ1-2
V: TRBV7-8
CDR3: CASTAQGRNYGYTF

J: TRBJ1-2
V: TRBV2
CDR3: CASSGAGGGYTF

J: TRBJ2-7
V: TRBV2
CDR3: CASKIGAENYEQYF

J: TRBJ1-5
V: TRBV6-6
CDR3: CASGYVADRMQPQHF

J: TRBJ1-5
V: TRBV27
CDR3: CASSLSTPSDRINQPQHF

J: TRBJ2-2
V: TRBV5-4
CDR3: CASSLSGGGARTGELFF

J: TRBJ2-7
V: TRBV6-1
CDR3: CASSVGGKSYEQYF

J: TRBJ2-7
V: TRBV13
CDR3: CASSLGGSYEQYF

J: TRBJ2-1
V: TRBV7-9
CDR3: CASSPGLATNREQFF

J: TRBJ2-1
V: TRBV10-3
CDR3: CAIDEIYNEQFF

J: TRBJ2-7
V: TRBV29-1
CDR3: CSVWTGSVEQYF

J: TRBJ2-2
V: TRBV10-3
CDR3: CAISGGTSGGAGTGELFF

J: TRBJ2-1
V: TRBV5-1
CDR3: CASRPTGLGFNEQFF

J: TRBJ2-5
V: TRBV7-2
CDR3: CASSFGMHRGGETQYF

J: TRBJ2-7
V: TRBV15
CDR3: CATSRLWTEDGQYF

J: TRBJ1-4
V: TRBV9
CDR3: CASSVGTGTGVNEKLFF

J: TRBJ1-1
V: TRBV4-1
CDR3: CASSQDPGNTEAFF

J: TRBJ2-6
V: TRBV27
CDR3: CASRGGTAGANVLTF

J: TRBJ2-1
V: TRBV7-3
CDR3: CASSLYGGSYNEQFF

J: TRBJ1-2
V: TRBV7-9
CDR3: CASSQEIRKELYGYTF

J: TRBJ2-2
V: TRBV6-4
CDR3: CASTRDRGTGELFF

J: TRBJ2-1
V: TRBV7-2
CDR3: CASSLVTSGGAHSYNEQFF

J: TRBJ2-5
V: TRBV18
CDR3: CASSPGFETQYF

J: TRBJ1-2
V: TRBV6-6
CDR3: CASSSEGGYGYTF

J: TRBJ2-3
V: TRBV7-2
CDR3: CASSLIAGGSTDTQYF